Listed below are T cell receptor beta chains from one sample, sequenced in a study of blood T cell repertoires in COVID-19. Produced via immunoSEQ multiplex PCR; TCRdb's table is partial and in-frame only. The sample contains about 220,000 clones, roughly 85% of which appear only once. The sample taken for sequencing was peripheral blood. The receptors were gathered from a woman of 80 years or more with acute or convalescent COVID-19. Each CDR3 is given with its conserved first and last residue. Fields, in order: V gene, D gene, J gene, clone size, CDR3 protein, CDR3 DNA. D genes are given only for firm matches. Clone size, where shown, is once, few, many, or a class for clones that have expanded.

TRBV3-1/TRBV3-2,NA,TRBJ2-3,NA,CASSRASTDTQYF,TGTGCCAGCAGCCGAGCGAGCACAGATACGCAGTATTTT
TRBV19,TRBD1,TRBJ1-4,NA,CASSTGQGGTNEKLFF,TGTGCCAGTAGTACGGGACAGGGGGGAACTAATGAAAAACTGTTTTTT
TRBV11-3,TRBD1,TRBJ2-3,NA,CASSPSWDRATDTQYF,TGTGCCAGCAGCCCAAGTTGGGACAGGGCTACAGATACGCAGTATTTT
TRBV6-6,TRBD1,TRBJ1-1,NA,CASSSDRGTEAFF,TGTGCCAGCAGTTCCGACAGGGGCACTGAAGCTTTCTTT
TRBV27,NA,TRBJ2-2,NA,CASSLSGLPMRAGELFF,TGTGCCAGCAGTTTATCAGGACTCCCGATGCGGGCCGGGGAGCTGTTTTTT
TRBV15,NA,TRBJ1-5,once,CATSLELDQPQHF,TGTGCCACCAGCCTAGAACTAGATCAGCCCCAGCATTTT
TRBV6-2/TRBV6-3,TRBD1,TRBJ1-1,NA,CASSWTTGGRTEAFF,TGTGCCAGCAGTTGGACTACAGGGGGCCGAACTGAAGCTTTCTTT
TRBV7-2,NA,TRBJ2-5,NA,CASSSGVRETQYF,TGTGCCAGCAGCTCGGGGGTTCGTGAGACCCAGTACTTC
TRBV3-1/TRBV3-2,NA,TRBJ1-5,few,CASSLREGQPQHF,TGTGCCAGCAGCCTCAGGGAGGGTCAGCCCCAGCATTTT
TRBV7-2,NA,TRBJ1-5,NA,CASSFQTGGQPQHF,TGTGCCAGCAGCTTCCAGACGGGTGGACAGCCCCAGCATTTT
TRBV15,TRBD1,TRBJ1-6,NA,CATSSGTGGGPLHF,TGTGCCACCAGCAGTGGGACAGGGGGCGGTCCCCTCCACTTT
TRBV7-9,TRBD2,TRBJ2-1,NA,CASSPTSGGNNEQFF,TGTGCCAGCAGCCCAACTAGCGGGGGGAACAATGAGCAGTTCTTC
TRBV6-5,TRBD1,TRBJ1-2,NA,CASSYSRTGWGYTF,TGTGCCAGCAGTTACTCAAGGACAGGGTGGGGCTACACCTTC
TRBV11-2,TRBD1,TRBJ1-2,NA,CASTLRGTGTNYGYTF,TGTGCCAGCACCCTAAGGGGGACAGGGACTAACTATGGCTACACCTTC
TRBV9,TRBD1,TRBJ2-5,NA,CASSILGQGGLETQYF,TGTGCCAGCAGCATACTGGGACAGGGTGGGTTAGAGACCCAGTACTTC
TRBV2,TRBD1,TRBJ2-5,NA,CASRGQGETQYF,TGTGCCAGCAGAGGACAGGGGGAGACCCAGTACTTC
TRBV2,TRBD1,TRBJ2-2,once,CASSRDRWGTGELFF,TGTGCCAGCAGTCGGGACAGGTGGGGCACCGGGGAGCTGTTTTTT
TRBV3-1/TRBV3-2,NA,TRBJ1-3,NA,CASSQGTGSGNTIYF,TGTGCCAGCAGCCAAGGGACGGGGTCTGGAAACACCATATATTTT